The entry that follows covers one TCR beta chain sequence. What it binds is not known. The record originates from a study of T cells after yellow fever vaccination. Study-level findings and limits: Faster peaking, at day 5 versus 15, marked a secondary response that was weaker. Across the CD4 and CD8 compartments, a small share of clonotypes was present in both.

UMIs and a universal primer site were added when TCR cDNA was made by 5'RACE template switching. MiXCR, applied by TCRdb to the 5' RACE reads, yields one record per CDR3 protein. The repertoire holds about 340,000 distinct CDR3 sequences, roughly 8.7% seen once, with around 17% in the top ten. The CDR3 loop spans 13 amino acids. Trimming stripped 1 base from V and 7 bases from J, with 10 bases between. Sequencing was performed on PBMCs, taken on the day of the first yellow fever vaccination. The V gene is TRBV12-3 or TRBV12-4, the J gene TRBJ1-2; D possibly corresponds to TRBD1 (5 bases). The receptor comes from a man in his late teens or twenties who received the YFV17D yellow fever vaccine. In DNA, the CDR3 is TGTGCCAGCAGTTTAGGAGGGGTCTTTGGCTACACCTTC. Protein: CASSLGGVFGYTF.